Given below is one T cell receptor beta chain in context. These data originate in a study of blood T cell repertoires in COVID-19. Using immunoSEQ multiplex PCR, the repertoire was profiled, and TCRdb retains in-frame clones only, with some absent. The sample yields 130,000 to 150,000 clones, under 85% seen once. V was clipped by 6 bases and J by 1 base; unmatched bases: 4. The germline V gene has CDR1 LGHNA and CDR2 YNFKEQ. This CDR3 has 15 residues. The receptor's source is a woman of 80 years or more in a cohort sampled during active or convalescent COVID-19. Sequenced: peripheral blood. The chain recombines TRBV4-2 with TRBJ2-2; the match to TRBD1 covers 8 bases. The CDR3 bases are TGTGCCAGCAGTCATGACAGGGGGAACACCGGGGAGCTGTTTTTT. As protein: CASSHDRGNTGELFF.